This T cell receptor beta chain was identified during a study of blood T cells in healthy people across ages. This clonotype came up a few times. Germline loops: CDR1 LGHNA, CDR2 YNFKEQ. The CDR3 totals 16 residues. V lost 3 bases and J lost 6; bases outside the gene matches: 9. A J-beta primer mix and a sample-barcoded 5' primer were used in a second PCR of roughly 7 to 12 cycles. TCRdb re-called the 5' RACE reads through MiXCR, storing one row per CDR3 protein. The sample contains some 710,000 distinct CDR3 sequences, 20% to 25% of which appear only once. The source material was blood. V and J are TRBV4-2 and TRBJ2-1; 9 bases map to TRBD2. This TCR was recovered from a man between 65 and 85 years old in good health. Here the CDR3 DNA reads TGTGCCAGCAGCCACAGAGGAAGCGGGGGGTCCAATGAGCAGTTCTTC. Encoded protein: CASSHRGSGGSNEQFF.